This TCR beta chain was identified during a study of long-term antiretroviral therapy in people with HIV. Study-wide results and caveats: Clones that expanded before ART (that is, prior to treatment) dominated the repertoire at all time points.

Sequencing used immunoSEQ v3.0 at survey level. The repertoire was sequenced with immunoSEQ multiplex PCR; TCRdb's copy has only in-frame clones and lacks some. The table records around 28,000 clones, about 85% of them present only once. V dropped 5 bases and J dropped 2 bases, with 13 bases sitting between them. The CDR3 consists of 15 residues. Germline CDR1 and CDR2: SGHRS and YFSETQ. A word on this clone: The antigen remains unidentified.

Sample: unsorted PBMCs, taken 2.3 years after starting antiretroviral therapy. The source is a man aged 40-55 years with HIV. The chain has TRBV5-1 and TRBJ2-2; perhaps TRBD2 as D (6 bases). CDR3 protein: CASSSAGLNTGELFF. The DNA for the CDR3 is TGCGCCAGCAGTAGTGCGGGACTCAACACCGGGGAGCTGTTTTTT.